The 10 T cell receptor beta chains below all came from one sample that was sequenced in a study of blood T cell repertoires in COVID-19. TCRdb keeps only in-frame clones here, not all; method: immunoSEQ multiplex PCR. This table holds 250,000 to 300,000 clones, 70% to 90% found once. Sequencing was performed on peripheral blood. Every receptor here comes from a man aged 18-30 years with active or convalescent COVID-19.

Note on this clone: The sample holds other DNA sequences that translate to the same CDR3. V is TRBV14 and J is TRBJ2-5; 7 bases match TRBD1. Germline CDR1 reads SGHDN; CDR2 reads FVKESK. The CDR3 consists of 14 residues. After removal of 4 bases from V and 4 bases from J, the junction contained 6 bases not matched to a gene. The CDR3 DNA reads TGTGCCAGCAGCCCTACAGGGGACGGAGAGACCCAGTACTTC. Its protein is CASSPTGDGETQYF.

The chain has TRBV6-5 and TRBJ2-1; no clear D gene. CDR1 MNHEY and CDR2 SVGAGI come from the germline V gene. Trimming shortened V by 0 bases and J by 2 bases, and 11 bases separated the two germline ends. CDR3 length: 16 amino acids. The chain's CDR3 is CASSYSASVTYNEQFF. CDR3 in DNA: TGTGCCAGCAGTTACTCAGCAAGCGTAACCTACAATGAGCAGTTCTTC.

CDR3 in DNA: TGTGCCAGCAGTCCAATCAGACTAGCGGGGGCCATTAGCTCCTACAATGAGCAGTTCTTC. This encodes CASSPIRLAGAISSYNEQFF. V gene TRBV28 combines with J gene TRBJ2-1; 12 positions agree with TRBD2. After removal of 5 bases from V and 0 bases from J, the junction contained 14 bases not matched to a gene. CDR3 size: 20 residues. Germline CDR1 and CDR2: MDHEN and SYDVKM.

The chain links TRBV28 to TRBJ2-7, with TRBD1 matching 11 bases. The CDR3 is 14 residues long. With 11 bases clipped from V and 4 bases from J, the junction kept 10 bases outside the gene matches. CDR1 and CDR2 from the germline V gene are MDHEN and SYDVKM. CDR3 nucleotide sequence: TGTGCCGCAGGTGTAGGACAGGGGGCTTACGAGCAGTACTTC. This gives the protein CAAGVGQGAYEQYF.

The chain employs TRBV6-5 and TRBJ2-1; 7 nucleotides line up with TRBD2. Germline CDR1 MNHEY, CDR2 SVGAGI. V lost 8 bases to trimming and J lost 12 bases; unmatched junction nucleotides: 10. This CDR3 has 12 amino acids. CDR3 loop: CASRLLAAGQFF. The CDR3, as DNA: TGTGCCAGCCGACTTCTAGCGGCGGGGCAGTTCTTC.

The J gene is TRBJ1-6, the V gene TRBV5-1, with 7 bases that match TRBD1. Germline V gene sequence: CDR1 SGHRS, CDR2 YFSETQ. There are 16 residues in the CDR3. V dropped 0 bases and J dropped 7; count of bases not matched to a gene: 7. The CDR3 nucleotides are TGCGCCAGCAGCTTGGGACAGGGCGTGGGAAATTCACCCCTCCACTTT. It codes for CASSLGQGVGNSPLHF.

The chain employs TRBV5-5 and TRBJ1-2, with D perhaps matching TRBD1 (6 bases). Trimming left V 1 base short and J 6 bases short, with 19 bases between. The CDR3 has 16 residues. CDR1 is SGHKS, CDR2 YYEKEE, per germline (reference sequence). The CDR3 is CASSLMDRQWRDGYTF. For the CDR3, the DNA is TGTGCCAGCAGCTTGATGGACAGACAGTGGCGAGATGGCTACACCTTC.

The rearrangement links TRBV3-1 (or the pseudogene TRBV3-2) to TRBJ2-1, with 12 positions matching TRBD2. Unmatched junction bases numbered 9, after V lost 1 base and J lost 8 bases. Germline V gives CDR1 LGHDT, CDR2 YNNKEL (reference sequence). The CDR3 runs 17 residues. The chain's CDR3 is CASSQVGGLAGSDEQFF. In DNA, the CDR3 is TGTGCCAGCAGCCAAGTTGGAGGACTAGCGGGATCTGATGAGCAGTTCTTC.

This chain links TRBV24-1 with TRBJ2-1; D is possibly TRBD1 (5 bases). V dropped 0 bases and J dropped 5 bases, with 13 bases sitting between them. The CDR3 spans 16 residues. Germline V gene sequence: CDR1 KGHDR, CDR2 SFDVKD. The CDR3 here is CATSDLLGDRHNEQFF. The CDR3 DNA reads as TGTGCCACCAGTGATTTGTTAGGGGATCGTCACAATGAGCAGTTCTTC.

This chain's CDR3 is CASRAGGGTDGYTF. CDR3 coding DNA: TGTGCCAGCAGAGCAGGGGGCGGGACGGATGGCTACACCTTC. The V gene is TRBV6-5, the J gene TRBJ1-2; 8 positions match TRBD1. Germline values: CDR1 MNHEY, CDR2 SVGAGI. The CDR3 has 14 amino acids. With V trimmed by 6 bases and J by 6 bases, 9 bases remained unmatched.